The present TCR beta chain was sequenced within a study of T cells in localized non-small cell lung cancer. Study-wide results and caveats: Sequencing was limited to one tumor region, leaving the possibility of heterogeneity open. Among the tissues sampled, uninvolved adjacent lung had the highest T cell clonality, above tumor. Those with higher blood T cell density had longer overall survival.

The repertoire was sequenced with immunoSEQ multiplex PCR; TCRdb's copy has only in-frame clones and lacks some. The data hold 20,000 to 25,000 clones, with just over 90% observed a single time. Germline V CDR1 and CDR2: SGHKS, YYEKEE (reference sequence). The CDR3 contains 15 residues. V was trimmed by 4 bases and J by 6 bases, leaving 17 bases between them. On this clone itself: The antigen remains unidentified.

This receptor was identified in a woman between 35 and 75 years old with stage I lung adenocarcinoma. This sequence joins TRBV5-5 and TRBJ2-1; TRBD2 might be the D (6 bases). Here the sequenced sample was peripheral blood, taken before any cancer treatment. CDR3 amino acids: CASSHYGGLTNEQFF. CDR3 in DNA: TGTGCCAGCAGCCATTATGGGGGACTCACCAATGAGCAGTTCTTC.